This T cell receptor beta chain came from a study of T cell responses to AZD1222 COVID-19 vaccine. General study results and limits: White British ancestry dominated among donors, who included more females, and clonal diversity was possibly underestimated. Per reports, nearly half of all spike-specific TCRs target regions that are unmutated in variants. Among AZD1222 vaccinees, only six were seropositive at baseline. Repertoire samples came only from after the peak T cell response.

Generated by immunoSEQ multiplex PCR, the TCRdb table keeps only in-frame clones and is missing some. The data show tens of thousands of clones, 90% seen once. About this clone itself: The antigen remains unidentified.

The CDR3 has 13 residues. CDR1 and CDR2 (germline): SGHNT, YENEEA. With 3 bases removed from V and 6 bases from J, the gap between germline ends came to 11 bases. The input for sequencing was peripheral blood, taken 28 days after the second AZD1222 dose. The chain employs TRBV11-3 and TRBJ1-1; D not certain. The sequence was obtained from an adult who received the AZD1222 COVID-19 vaccine. The CDR3 loop is CASSFRGDAEAFF. CDR3 coding DNA: TGTGCCAGCAGCTTTCGAGGTGACGCTGAAGCTTTCTTT.